This record looks at one T cell receptor beta chain sequence and its context. This record belongs to a study of cytomegalovirus exposure and HLA in healthy donors. The primer mix had 60 Vbeta and 13 Jbeta primers. Only in-frame clones appear in the TCRdb table, and some are missing; sequencing was by immunoSEQ multiplex PCR. This table has tens of thousands of clones, less than 80% appearing once. CDR3 size: 13 residues. V was cut by 6 bases and J by 4 bases, with 12 bases left in between. Germline CDR1 reads SGHVS; CDR2 reads FQNEAQ. The V gene is TRBV7-8, the J gene TRBJ2-5, with a possible D match to TRBD1 (5 bases). The origin of this receptor is a woman in her forties in good health and CMV-seronegative. The specimen was PBMCs. The CDR3 here is CASSWQGRETQYF. In DNA form, the CDR3 reads TGTGCCAGCAGTTGGCAGGGTCGAGAGACCCAGTACTTC.